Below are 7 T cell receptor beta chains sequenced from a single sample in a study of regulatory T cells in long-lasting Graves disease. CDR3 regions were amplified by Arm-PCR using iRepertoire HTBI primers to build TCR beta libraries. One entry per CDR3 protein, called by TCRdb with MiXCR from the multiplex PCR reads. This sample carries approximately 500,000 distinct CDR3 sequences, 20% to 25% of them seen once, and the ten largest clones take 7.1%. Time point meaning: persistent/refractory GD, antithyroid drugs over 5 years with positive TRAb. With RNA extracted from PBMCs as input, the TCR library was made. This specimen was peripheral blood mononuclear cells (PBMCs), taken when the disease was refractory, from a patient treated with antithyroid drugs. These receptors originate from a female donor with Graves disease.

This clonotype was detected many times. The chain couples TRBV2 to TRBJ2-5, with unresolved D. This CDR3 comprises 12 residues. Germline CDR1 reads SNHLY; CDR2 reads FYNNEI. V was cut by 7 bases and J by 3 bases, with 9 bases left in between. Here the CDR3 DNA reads TGTGCCAGCAATTATCCAGAAGAGACCCAGTACTTC. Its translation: CASNYPEETQYF.

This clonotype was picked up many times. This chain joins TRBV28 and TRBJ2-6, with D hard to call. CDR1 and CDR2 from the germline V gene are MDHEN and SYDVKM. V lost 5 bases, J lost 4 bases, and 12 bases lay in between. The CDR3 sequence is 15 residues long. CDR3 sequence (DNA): TGTGCCAGCAGTCCCGGACCCACGGGGGCCAACGTCCTGACTTTC. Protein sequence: CASSPGPTGANVLTF.

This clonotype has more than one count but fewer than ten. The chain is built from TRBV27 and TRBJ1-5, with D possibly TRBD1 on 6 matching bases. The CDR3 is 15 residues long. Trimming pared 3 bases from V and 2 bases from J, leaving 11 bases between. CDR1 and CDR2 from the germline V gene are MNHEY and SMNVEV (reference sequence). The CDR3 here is CASSFQGLGNQPQHF. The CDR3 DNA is TGTGCCAGCAGTTTCCAGGGGCTCGGCAATCAGCCCCAGCATTTT.

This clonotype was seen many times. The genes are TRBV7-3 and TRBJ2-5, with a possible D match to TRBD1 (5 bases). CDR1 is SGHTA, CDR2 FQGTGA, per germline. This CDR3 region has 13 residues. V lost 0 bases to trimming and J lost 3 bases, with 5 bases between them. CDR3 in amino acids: CASSLTGEETQYF. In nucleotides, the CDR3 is TGTGCCAGCAGCTTAACAGGGGAAGAGACCCAGTACTTC. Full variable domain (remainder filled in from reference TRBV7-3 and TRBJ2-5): GAGVSQTPSNKVTEKGKYVELRCDPISGHTALYWYRQSLGQGPEFLIYFQGTGAADDSGLPNDRFFAVRPEGSVSTLKIQRTERGDSAVYLCASSLTGEETQYFGPGTRLLVL.

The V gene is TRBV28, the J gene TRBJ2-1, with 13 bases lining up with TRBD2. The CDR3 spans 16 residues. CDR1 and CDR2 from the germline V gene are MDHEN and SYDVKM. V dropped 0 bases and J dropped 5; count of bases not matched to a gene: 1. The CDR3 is CASSLWGTSGDNEQFF. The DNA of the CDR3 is TGTGCCAGCAGTTTATGGGGGACTAGCGGGGACAATGAGCAGTTCTTC.

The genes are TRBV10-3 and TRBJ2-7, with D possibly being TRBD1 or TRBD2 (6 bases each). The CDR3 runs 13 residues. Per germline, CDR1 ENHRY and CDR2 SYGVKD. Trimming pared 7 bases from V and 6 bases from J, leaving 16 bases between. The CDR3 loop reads CAITHGGGFEQYF. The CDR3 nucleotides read TGTGCCATCACTCACGGAGGGGGGTTCGAGCAGTACTTC.

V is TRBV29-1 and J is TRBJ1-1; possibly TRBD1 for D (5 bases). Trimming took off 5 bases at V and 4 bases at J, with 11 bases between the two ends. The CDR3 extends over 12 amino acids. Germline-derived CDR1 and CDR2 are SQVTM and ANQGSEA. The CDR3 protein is CSVRQGLTEAFF. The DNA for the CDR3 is TGCAGCGTTCGGCAGGGTCTCACTGAAGCTTTCTTT.